One T cell receptor beta chain is described in this entry. The target antigen is unknown. A multiplex PCR was run with 60 Vbeta primers and 13 Jbeta primers. Here immunoSEQ multiplex PCR was the method, and the copy in TCRdb shows in-frame clones only, minus some. The sample lists around 190,000 clones, less than 90% occurring once. These data are taken from a study of cytomegalovirus exposure and HLA in healthy donors. Study-wide results and limits: No immune exposure information besides CMV serostatus was available. CMV antigen specificity of a few CMV-associated chains was confirmed in vitro. DRB1 showed the most TCR associations and HLA-C the fewest in a later analysis, as rates varied by HLA locus.

Trimming stripped 1 base from V and 4 bases from J, with 10 bases between. There are 14 residues in the CDR3. The germline V gene encodes CDR1 SGHVS and CDR2 FQNEAQ. There were likely unrecorded immune exposures, though donors were nominally healthy when sampled. The chain joins TRBV7-8 to TRBJ2-5; tentative D call: TRBD2 (6 bases). This clonotype originated in a young woman in good health and CMV-seronegative. Sequenced sample: PBMCs. The CDR3 region is CASSLVLAAETQYF. In nucleotides, the CDR3 is TGTGCCAGCAGCTTAGTATTAGCGGCAGAGACCCAGTACTTC.